A selection of T cell receptor beta chains follows, all from one sample in a study of T cells after posttransplantation cyclophosphamide. This table comes from immunoSEQ multiplex PCR, and its TCRdb copy is limited to in-frame clones, with some not included. In total the sample includes some 10,000 clones, none of them seen once. Source: PBMCs, taken after allogeneic stem cell transplant with posttransplant cyclophosphamide. The receptors here all came from a female patient in her forties who received an allogeneic stem cell transplant from a related donor, was CMV-positive, and had no GVHD. Some T cells may be provided by the graft donor. The CDR3 runs from the conserved cysteine through the conserved F or W. The D gene is left open where the match is weak. Size tells how often a clone was seen (once, few, many) or the class of an expanded clone, and some rows leave it out.

len: 13
abundance: medium-sized
d_gene: TRBD1
j_gene: TRBJ1-1
v_gene: TRBV10-3
CDR3nt: TGTGCCATCACTCAGGGGGGGAACACTGAAGCTTTCTTT
CDR3aa: CAITQGGNTEAFF

len: 13
abundance: many
d_gene: NA
j_gene: TRBJ2-7
v_gene: TRBV28
CDR3nt: TGTGCCAGCAGACTCGCGGGGGCGAACGAGCAGTACTTC
CDR3aa: CASRLAGANEQYF

len: 17
abundance: many
d_gene: TRBD2
j_gene: TRBJ2-1
v_gene: TRBV29-1
CDR3nt: TGCAGCACTACCTCAGGGACTAGCGGGGATTCCTACAATGAGCAGTTCTTC
CDR3aa: CSTTSGTSGDSYNEQFF

len: 13
abundance: many
d_gene: NA
j_gene: TRBJ1-1
v_gene: TRBV10-2
CDR3nt: TGCGCCAGCAGGGGGGGGATGAACACTGAAGCTTTCTTT
CDR3aa: CASRGGMNTEAFF

len: 16
abundance: many
d_gene: TRBD2
j_gene: TRBJ2-3
v_gene: TRBV11-2
CDR3nt: TGTGCCAGCAGAGTGGGACTAGCGGCTAGCACAGATACGCAGTATTTT
CDR3aa: CASRVGLAASTDTQYF

len: 13
abundance: many
d_gene: NA
j_gene: TRBJ2-1
v_gene: TRBV7-6
CDR3nt: TGTGCCAGCAGCTATGACAGGTACAATGAGCAGTTCTTC
CDR3aa: CASSYDRYNEQFF

len: 15
abundance: many
d_gene: TRBD2
j_gene: TRBJ2-3
v_gene: TRBV24-1
CDR3nt: TGTGCCACCTCACTTGGGACTAGCAACACAGATACGCAGTATTTT
CDR3aa: CATSLGTSNTDTQYF

len: 14
abundance: many
d_gene: NA
j_gene: TRBJ2-5
v_gene: TRBV18
CDR3nt: TGTGCCAGCTCACCACCGGGCGGGGCAAAGACCCAGTACTTC
CDR3aa: CASSPPGGAKTQYF

len: 16
abundance: few
d_gene: TRBD1
j_gene: TRBJ1-2
v_gene: TRBV5-6
CDR3nt: TGTGCCAGCAGTGCAGGGGACAGGGGATTTAACTATGGCTACACCTTC
CDR3aa: CASSAGDRGFNYGYTF

len: 15
abundance: few
d_gene: TRBD2
j_gene: TRBJ2-5
v_gene: TRBV19
CDR3nt: TGTGCCAGTAGCCCCCGGCGGGGGGGCATTGAGACCCAGTACTTC
CDR3aa: CASSPRRGGIETQYF

len: 16
abundance: many
d_gene: TRBD2
j_gene: TRBJ2-1
v_gene: TRBV11-3
CDR3nt: TGTGCCAGCAGCTCCTTAGCGGGGGGGTCCTACAATGAGCAGTTCTTC
CDR3aa: CASSSLAGGSYNEQFF

len: 16
abundance: many
d_gene: TRBD1
j_gene: TRBJ1-1
v_gene: TRBV18
CDR3nt: TGTGCCAGCTCATCTCTCCCCTCTCAGGGGGGCACTGAAGCTTTCTTT
CDR3aa: CASSSLPSQGGTEAFF

len: 16
abundance: NA
d_gene: TRBD2
j_gene: TRBJ2-7
v_gene: TRBV11-1
CDR3nt: TGTGCCAGCAGCTTCATTTCTAGCGGGGGGGCCGGCGAGCAGTACTTC
CDR3aa: CASSFISSGGAGEQYF

len: 17
abundance: NA
d_gene: NA
j_gene: TRBJ2-5
v_gene: TRBV7-8
CDR3nt: TGTGCCAGCAGTCCGGGCGGGGGACATCCCCGGGGAGAGACCCAGTACTTC
CDR3aa: CASSPGGGHPRGETQYF

len: 15
abundance: many
d_gene: NA
j_gene: TRBJ1-5
v_gene: TRBV2
CDR3nt: TGTGCCAGCAGTGTCTGGGGGGGGGCAGGTCAGCCCCAGCATTTT
CDR3aa: CASSVWGGAGQPQHF